This T cell receptor (beta chain) was retrieved from a study of CD8 T cells in ankylosing spondylitis. This clonotype was counted ten times or more. The germline gives CDR1 SGHKS, CDR2 YYEKEE (reference sequence). The CDR3 loop spans 14 amino acids. Trimming removed 4 bases at V and 3 bases at J, with 14 bases between. TCRdb independently ran MiXCR on the 5' RACE reads; one entry per CDR3 protein. The sample consists of under 150,000 distinct CDR3 sequences, roughly 13% of them appearing once. Sequencing was performed on blood, either unsorted or a sorted T cell fraction (not recorded which). This chain joins TRBV5-5 and TRBJ2-7; D is possibly TRBD1 or TRBD2 (5 bases each). This clonotype originated in a female donor with ankylosing spondylitis or in good health (not recorded which). The CDR3 sequence is CASSPWDQNYEQYF. In DNA, the CDR3 is TGTGCCAGCAGCCCCTGGGACCAAAACTACGAGCAGTACTTC.